The clone carrying this T cell receptor (beta chain) was detected many times. What it recognizes is unknown. TCRdb re-derived calls from the 5' RACE reads in MiXCR, one entry per CDR3 protein. The sample includes under 90,000 distinct CDR3 sequences, roughly 3.2% of them seen just once. This specimen comes from a study of neurological immune-mediated disorders. Study results and limitations: HTLV-1-associated myelopathy had the most TCR clonal expansion, whereas multiple sclerosis had the least (lower than in healthy controls). Neither clinical nor MRI features were associated with the multiple sclerosis repertoire cluster.

This CDR3 is 14 amino acids long. V shed 5 bases and J shed 5 bases, with 16 bases lying between them. Looked up from germline, CDR1 is LGHNT and CDR2 is FRNRAP. The chain is built from TRBV12-5 and TRBJ2-7; D gene ambiguous. This TCR came from a woman between 50 and 59 years old with multiple sclerosis. The sample was PBMCs. CDR3 region: CASGQVVPRHEQYF. The CDR3 bases are TGTGCTAGTGGTCAAGTAGTCCCCCGGCACGAGCAGTACTTC.